Detailed here is one TCR beta chain. Sequencing used immunoSEQ multiplex PCR; TCRdb keeps in-frame clones, though not all of them. The table lists around 250,000 clones, 86% of them singletons, with 2% to 2.5% in the top ten. This specimen comes from a study of blood T cell repertoires in COVID-19. The CDR3 runs to 15 residues. Germline trimming cut 4 bases from V and 4 bases from J; bases unmatched to any gene: 7. The germline gives CDR1 SGDLS, CDR2 YYNGEE. This sequence was found in a man younger than 40 who had recovered from COVID-19. The source material was peripheral blood. The rearrangement links TRBV9 to TRBJ1-3; the match to TRBD1 covers 8 bases. CDR3 sequence (DNA): TGTGCCAGCAGCCCCTGGGACAGGCACGGAAACACCATATATTTT. Translation gives CASSPWDRHGNTIYF.